This T cell receptor beta chain came from a study of blood T cell repertoires in COVID-19. About the research overall: Samples of COVID-19 (acute and convalescent) were obtained from the United States, Italy and Spain. In each case, the material was cDNA or gDNA derived from T cells, B-cell-depleted T cells, or PBMCs.

Looked up from germline, CDR1 is SGHRS and CDR2 is YFSETQ. Trimming at V came to 4 bases and at J to 7 bases, leaving 6 bases not matched to a gene. CDR3 size: 14 residues. In the source study's methods: Researchers report that nucleated cell counts were estimated from reference gene primer amplification. Profiling relied on immunoSEQ multiplex PCR, and the TCRdb table lists in-frame clones only, not all of them. From that table come the V and J calls and clone size; the DNA was used to work out D and trimming. Of just over 85,000 clones in the sample, roughly nine tenths are singletons; the top ten hold around 8.6%.

The chain has TRBV5-1 and TRBJ1-2; 11 nucleotides align to TRBD1. The sequencing sample was made of peripheral blood. The receptor comes from a man aged 45-65 years with acute or convalescent COVID-19. Written as DNA, the CDR3 is TGCGCCAGCAGCGGGGGGACAGGGGGAGTTGGCTACACCTTC. Amino acids: CASSGGTGGVGYTF.